The sequence of this T cell receptor beta chain was determined in a study of T cells in narcolepsy. As for the study in general: Donors had narcolepsy type 1 or type 2, or were healthy controls. Overall study results and limits: Same-patient CSF and blood CD4+ T cell clonotypes included HCRT-specific and TRIB2-specific autoreactive ones.

This CDR3 comprises 13 residues. The germline CDR1 and CDR2 sequences are MNHEY and SVGAGI. The V and J ends lost 7 bases and 11 bases respectively, with 17 bases between them. In its sample, this clone was seen once. Antigen specificity is unknown. Generated by immunoSEQ multiplex PCR, the TCRdb table keeps only in-frame clones and is missing some. Among 25,000 or so clones, over 75% were seen once, and the ten largest hold 9.5% to 13%. V usage is TRBV6-5 and J usage is TRBJ2-2; D is ambiguous. The sequenced sample consisted of memory (CD45RA-) CD4+ T cells from blood. The receptor's source is a human donor in good health. The CDR3 here is CASTASKNRELFF. CDR3 DNA sequence: TGTGCCAGCACCGCAAGTAAGAATCGAGAGCTGTTTTTT.